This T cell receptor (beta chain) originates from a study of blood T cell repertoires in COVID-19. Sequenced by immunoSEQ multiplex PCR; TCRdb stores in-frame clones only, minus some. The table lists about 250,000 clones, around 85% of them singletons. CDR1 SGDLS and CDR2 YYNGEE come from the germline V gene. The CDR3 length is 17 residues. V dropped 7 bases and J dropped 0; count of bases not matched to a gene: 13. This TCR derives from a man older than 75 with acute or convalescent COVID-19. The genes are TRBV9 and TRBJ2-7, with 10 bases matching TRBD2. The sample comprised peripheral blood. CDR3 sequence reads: CASAEGGLAPSSYEQYF. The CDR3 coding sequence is TGTGCCAGCGCGGAGGGGGGACTAGCGCCGAGCTCCTACGAGCAGTACTTC.